This T cell receptor (beta chain) was captured in a study of T cells after yellow fever vaccination. Each CDR3 protein gets one entry after TCRdb re-called the 5' RACE reads with MiXCR. The table includes almost 600,000 distinct CDR3 sequences, approximately 15% detected once. The sample holds many counts of this clonotype. Its antigen is still unknown. Germline CDR1 and CDR2: DFQATT and SNEGSKA (reference sequence). V was clipped by 5 bases and J by 0 bases, with 2 bases between them. This CDR3 region has 10 residues. Study-wide results and caveats: Abundant clonotypes from the bulk population could have been carried over as contaminants into FACS-sorted repertoires.

The V call is TRBV20-1, the J call TRBJ2-7; D is unclear. Sequenced here: PBMCs, sampled on the day of the yellow fever booster vaccination. The TCR comes from a man aged 30 to 39 who received the YFV17D yellow fever vaccine. The CDR3 nucleotides read TGCAGTGCTTACTCCTACGAGCAGTACTTC. It is translated as CSAYSYEQYF.